The 16 T cell receptor beta chains reported below all come from one sample, sequenced in a study of cytomegalovirus exposure and HLA in healthy donors (dated by TCRdb to the late 2010s). The library was produced with the immunoSEQ multiplex PCR assay. A mixture of 60 forward primers for TCR Vbeta segments and 13 reverse primers for TCR Jbeta segments was used in the multiplex PCR. Drawn from immuneACCESS, this table holds only the in-frame rearrangements with V and J called that TCRdb kept. Clones are partly lost; checked studies trace under half to an unresolved V gene and leave the rest unexplained. The sample's table covers approximately 150,000 clones. The ten largest account for about 2.2% of the sample. Specimen: PBMCs. These receptors came from a woman under 30 in good health and CMV-seronegative.

This rearrangement joins TRBV5-1 to TRBJ2-7, with 8 bases that match TRBD2. The CDR3 consists of 14 residues. With V trimmed by 4 bases and J by 4 bases, 7 bases remained unmatched. Germline loops: CDR1 SGHRS, CDR2 YFSETQ. The CDR3 here is CASSPPGLVYEQYF. CDR3 DNA: TGCGCCAGCAGCCCTCCGGGACTAGTGTACGAGCAGTACTTC.

The gene calls are TRBV10-3 and TRBJ2-7, with D uncertain. V was cut by 2 bases and J by 4 bases, with 6 bases left in between. CDR1 ENHRY and CDR2 SYGVKD come from the germline V gene. This CDR3 is 12 amino acids long. For the CDR3, the DNA is TGTGCCATCAGTGAGGGCCCTTACGAGCAGTACTTC. This codes for CAISEGPYEQYF.

CDR3 bases: TGTGCCAGCAGGGCAGGACTAGCGCGCTACGAGCAGTACGTC. It translates to CASRAGLARYEQYV. The chain has TRBV6-4 and TRBJ2-7; 9 positions match TRBD2. Per germline, CDR1 MRHNA and CDR2 SNTAGT. Germline trimming cut 6 bases from V and 3 bases from J; bases unmatched to any gene: 6. This CDR3 contains 14 residues.

V and J are TRBV7-3 and TRBJ2-3; D is unresolved. V gave up 5 bases and J gave up 0 bases, with 3 bases separating them. Germline assignment: CDR1 SGHTA and CDR2 FQGTGA. The length of the CDR3 is 12 residues. DNA of the CDR3: TGTGCCAGCAGCCCTAGCACAGATACGCAGTATTTT. This encodes CASSPSTDTQYF.

Notes on this clone: The same CDR3 is also encoded by other DNA sequences in this sample. J is TRBJ2-3 and V is TRBV9, with 13 bases that match TRBD2. CDR3 size: 16 residues. Trimming removed 0 bases from V and 3 bases from J; junction bases left unmatched: 1. Germline values: CDR1 SGDLS, CDR2 YYNGEE. CDR3 region: CASSVGTSGSTDTQYF. The CDR3 DNA reads as TGTGCCAGCAGCGTAGGGACTAGCGGGAGTACAGATACGCAGTATTTT.

V gene TRBV7-2 combines with J gene TRBJ2-2; 13 nucleotides agree with TRBD2. The CDR3 contains 16 residues. Unmatched junction bases numbered 7, after V lost 5 bases and J lost 7 bases. Germline values: CDR1 SGHTA, CDR2 FQGNSA. CDR3 loop: CASSRTSGSYDGELFF. The CDR3 nucleotides read TGTGCCAGCAGCCGGACTAGCGGGAGTTATGACGGGGAGCTGTTTTTT.

The chain uses TRBV30 and TRBJ2-1; TRBD2 agrees at 9 bases. CDR3 length equals 13 residues. Germline-derived CDR1 and CDR2 are GTSNPN and SVGIG (reference sequence). Losses at the gene ends were 4 bases for V and 2 bases for J; bases not matched to a gene: 0. The CDR3 here is CAWTSGAYNEQFF. CDR3 nucleotide sequence: TGTGCCTGGACTAGCGGGGCCTACAATGAGCAGTTCTTC.

The chain combines TRBV5-6 with TRBJ1-2; perhaps TRBD1 as D (5 bases). Trimming removed 2 bases from V and 2 bases from J, with 7 bases in between. Per germline, CDR1 SGHDT and CDR2 YYEEEE. CDR3 length equals 13 residues. This CDR3 reads CASSFPGNYGYTF. The CDR3 DNA sequence: TGTGCCAGCAGCTTTCCAGGGAACTATGGCTACACCTTC.

The V gene is TRBV6-6, the J gene TRBJ1-2; the D gene is possibly TRBD1 (6 bases). The CDR3 totals 16 residues. Deletions cut 4 bases from V and 6 bases from J, with 21 bases between. Per the germline V gene, CDR1 is MNHNY and CDR2 is SVGAGI (reference sequence). As DNA, the CDR3 is TGTGCCAGCAGTTCACTAGAAATCGGGACATTGGATGGCTACACCTTC. This translates into CASSSLEIGTLDGYTF.

The chain combines TRBV6-4 with TRBJ2-7; possibly TRBD2 for D (5 bases). Germline CDR1 MRHNA, CDR2 SNTAGT. Trimming left V 3 bases short and J 5 bases short, with 11 bases between. This CDR3 has 13 residues. The chain's CDR3 is CASSDAERNEQYV. The CDR3 DNA is TGTGCCAGCAGTGATGCAGAGCGGAACGAGCAGTACGTC.

This chain links TRBV20-1 with TRBJ1-2; D is unresolved. CDR1 is DFQATT and CDR2 is SNEGSKA in the germline V gene (reference sequence). The CDR3 is made up of 8 amino acids. CDR3 amino acids: CRPSGYTF. In nucleotides, the CDR3 is TGCAGACCGAGTGGCTACACCTTC.

The chain employs TRBV9 and TRBJ1-1; possibly TRBD1 for D (5 bases). Between the trimmed V and J ends, which lost 3 bases and 5 bases, there was a span of 11 bases. The germline CDR1 and CDR2 sequences are SGDLS and YYNGEE. This CDR3 is built from 13 residues. CDR3 DNA: TGTGCCAGCAGCGAACAGGCAAAGACTGAAGCTTTCTTT. Encoded protein: CASSEQAKTEAFF.

The rearrangement uses TRBV30 and TRBJ2-2; possible D gene TRBD2, 6 bases. The ends were cut back, 7 bases at V and 1 base at J, with 10 bases in the middle. The CDR3 spans 13 residues. Germline V gene data show CDR1 as GTSNPN and CDR2 as SVGIG (reference sequence). The CDR3 sequence is CASRLGNTGELFF. The CDR3 bases are TGTGCCTCTCGACTAGGGAACACCGGGGAGCTGTTTTTT.

This chain joins TRBV5-4 and TRBJ1-1; D is perhaps TRBD1 (6 bases). V was shortened by 2 bases and J by 0 bases, with 8 bases between the two germline ends. The CDR3 runs 14 residues. The germline V gene has CDR1 SGHNT and CDR2 YYREEE (reference sequence). As DNA, the CDR3 is TGTGCCAGCAGCTTCAGGACAGTGAACACTGAAGCTTTCTTT. It translates to CASSFRTVNTEAFF.

The chain is built from TRBV5-1 and TRBJ1-2, with D maybe TRBD1 (6 bases). This CDR3 region has 12 residues. Germline V gives CDR1 SGHRS, CDR2 YFSETQ. Trimming took off 7 bases at V and 7 bases at J, with 14 bases between the two ends. The CDR3 sequence: CASGAGAGGYTF. CDR3 nucleotides: TGCGCCAGCGGGGCAGGGGCAGGTGGCTACACCTTC. Combining the CDR3 with reference TRBV5-1 and TRBJ1-2 gives the whole variable domain KAGVTQTPRYLIKTRGQQVTLSCSPISGHRSVSWYQQTPGQGLQFLFEYFSETQRNKGNFPGRFSGRQFSNSRSEMNVSTLELGDSALYLCASGAGAGGYTFGSGTRLTVV.

The chain links TRBV6-6 to TRBJ1-2; D may be TRBD1 (6 bases). This CDR3 has 13 amino acids. Germline-derived CDR1 and CDR2 are MNHNY and SVGAGI (reference sequence). Trimming left V 5 bases short and J 4 bases short, with 11 bases between. In DNA form, the CDR3 reads TGTGCCAGCAGTGGTGACAGGATCTATGGCTACACCTTC. Protein: CASSGDRIYGYTF.